This record covers a single TCR beta chain. These data come from a study of cytomegalovirus exposure and HLA in healthy donors. Germline V lookup: CDR1 SGHKS, CDR2 YYEKEE (reference sequence). The CDR3 spans 15 residues. Trimming took off 1 base at V and 2 bases at J, with 10 bases between the two ends. PCR was performed using 60 Vbeta and 13 Jbeta primers. The protocol was immunoSEQ multiplex PCR, while the TCRdb copy is restricted to in-frame clones and leaves out a portion. The sample holds some 54,000 clones, about 84% seen once. The specimen sequenced was PBMCs. The chain couples TRBV5-5 to TRBJ1-5; D ambiguous. This TCR was recovered from a male donor in good health and CMV-seronegative. CDR3 sequence reads: CASSLLLSGNQPQHF. The CDR3 nucleotides read TGTGCCAGCAGCTTGCTGTTATCGGGCAATCAGCCCCAGCATTTT.